The 11 T cell receptor beta chains below all came from one sample that was sequenced in a study of T cell responses to AZD1222 COVID-19 vaccine. Clones were read by immunoSEQ multiplex PCR, and TCRdb kept only the in-frame ones, dropping some. The sample lists about 100,000 clones; around 87% were seen once. The sequenced sample was peripheral blood, obtained on day 0 of AZD1222 vaccination. These receptor sequences come from an adult in good health.

DNA for the CDR3: TGCAGCGTAAAGCAGGGCGGCGACGAGCAGTACTTC. Protein product: CSVKQGGDEQYF. The chain employs TRBV29-1 and TRBJ2-7; possibly TRBD1 for D (5 bases). CDR3 length equals 12 residues. CDR1 and CDR2 from the germline V gene are SQVTM and ANQGSEA. The germline V and J ends were trimmed by 6 bases and 5 bases, with 14 bases remaining between them.

A remark on this clone: One junction end does not reproduce the germline sequence, and a read error may be involved. This chain uses TRBV5-1 with TRBJ1-3; D is unresolved. The V gene's germline CDR1 is SGHRS and CDR2 YFSETQ. This CDR3 has 17 amino acids. The CDR3, as DNA: TGCGGCAGCAGCCTGGGATCCGGACGAAGCTCTGGAAACACCATATATTTT. Amino acids: CGSSLGSGRSSGNTIYF.

V and J are TRBV11-3 and TRBJ1-5; D remains unclear. CDR1 and CDR2 (germline): SGHNT, YENEEA. The CDR3 sequence is 12 residues long. V lost 8 bases and J lost 6, with 11 bases in between. The CDR3 loop is CASPYPSQPQHF. The CDR3 DNA reads TGTGCCAGCCCCTACCCAAGTCAGCCCCAGCATTTT.

The chain employs TRBV7-2 and TRBJ2-2, with a possible D match to TRBD1 (5 bases). CDR1 SGHTA and CDR2 FQGNSA come from the germline V gene. With 0 bases removed from V and 7 bases from J, the gap between germline ends came to 12 bases. There are 15 residues in the CDR3. The CDR3 DNA follows: TGTGCCAGCAGCTTAGCATCGGACAATCACGGGGAGCTGTTTTTT. Translating gives CASSLASDNHGELFF. The variable domain in full, with the rest retrieved from reference TRBV7-2 and TRBJ2-2, is GAGVSQSPSNKVTEKGKDVELRCDPISGHTALYWYRQSLGQGLEFLIYFQGNSAPDKSGLPSDRFSAERTGGSVSTLTIQRTQQEDSAVYLCASSLASDNHGELFFGEGSRLTVL.

The chain combines TRBV7-9 with TRBJ2-1; D possibly corresponds to TRBD2 (5 bases). The V gene's germline CDR1 is SEHNR and CDR2 FQNEAQ (reference sequence). This CDR3 is built from 15 residues. V lost 0 bases to trimming and J lost 6 bases, with 12 bases between them. The CDR3 region is CASSLARAVSNEQFF. The CDR3 nucleotides are TGTGCCAGCAGCTTAGCGCGGGCAGTCTCCAATGAGCAGTTCTTC.

The V gene is TRBV6-4, the J gene TRBJ1-2; 9 bases align to TRBD1. The germline gives CDR1 MRHNA, CDR2 SNTAGT. CDR3 size: 13 residues. V shed 7 bases, J shed 8 bases, and the junction held 8 bases outside the gene matches. CDR3 in amino acids: CASTLRTGVGYTF. As DNA, the CDR3 is TGTGCCAGCACCCTCCGGACAGGGGTCGGCTACACCTTC.

The V gene is TRBV7-2, the J gene TRBJ2-2; 7 bases map to TRBD1. Germline CDR1 SGHTA, CDR2 FQGNSA. This CDR3 region has 17 residues. V was pared by 5 bases and J by 2 bases, with 11 bases of the junction left unmatched. CDR3 coding DNA: TGTGCCAGCAGCACCCATTTTTGGGACAGCAACACCGGGGAGCTGTTTTTT. Its protein product is CASSTHFWDSNTGELFF.

This chain links TRBV28 with TRBJ1-2; 7 nucleotides match TRBD1. Looked up from germline, CDR1 is MDHEN and CDR2 is SYDVKM. CDR3 length: 15 amino acids. J was trimmed by 0 bases and V by 10 bases; bases with no gene match: 11. CDR3 amino acids: CATFEGAKPNYGYTF. DNA for the CDR3: TGTGCCACCTTCGAGGGGGCCAAACCTAACTATGGCTACACCTTC.

This chain connects TRBV3-1 (or the pseudogene TRBV3-2) to TRBJ1-4; unclear D gene. Germline V gene sequence: CDR1 LGHDT, CDR2 YNNKEL (reference sequence). This CDR3 is 15 amino acids long. Deletions cut 0 bases from V and 5 bases from J, with 10 bases between. The CDR3 region has the DNA TGTGCCAGCAGCCAAGATCTACGGGTGAATGAAAAACTGTTTTTT. Its translation is CASSQDLRVNEKLFF.

This rearrangement joins TRBV10-1 to TRBJ2-7; tentatively, D is TRBD1 or TRBD2 (7 bases each). Between the trimmed V and J ends, which lost 7 bases and 0 bases, there was a span of 22 bases. The CDR3 sequence is 17 residues long. Per the germline V gene, CDR1 is WNHNN and CDR2 is SYGVQD (reference sequence). The CDR3 DNA reads TGCGCCAGCATTCAAACAGGGGAGCGGACTAGCTCCTACGAGCAGTACTTC. Protein: CASIQTGERTSSYEQYF.

The chain recombines TRBV18 with TRBJ2-6; TRBD1 might be the D (5 bases). V lost 3 bases and J 2 bases, leaving 8 bases between the germline ends. Germline V CDR1 and CDR2: KGHSH, LQKENI. The length of the CDR3 is 15 residues. For the CDR3, the DNA is TGTGCCAGCTCACCTCAGGGTGCTGGGGCCAACGTCCTGACTTTC. This gives the protein CASSPQGAGANVLTF.